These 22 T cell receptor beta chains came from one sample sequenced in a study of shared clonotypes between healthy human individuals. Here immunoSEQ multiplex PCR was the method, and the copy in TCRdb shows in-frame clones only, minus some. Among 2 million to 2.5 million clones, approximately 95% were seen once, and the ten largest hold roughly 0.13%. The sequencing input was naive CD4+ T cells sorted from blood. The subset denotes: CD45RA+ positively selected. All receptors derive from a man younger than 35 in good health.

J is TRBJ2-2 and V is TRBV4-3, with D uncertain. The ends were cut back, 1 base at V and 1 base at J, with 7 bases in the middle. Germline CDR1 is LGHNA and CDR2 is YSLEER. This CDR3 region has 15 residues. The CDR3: CASSQAERNTGELFF. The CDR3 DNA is TGCGCCAGCAGCCAAGCTGAGAGGAACACCGGGGAGCTGTTTTTT.

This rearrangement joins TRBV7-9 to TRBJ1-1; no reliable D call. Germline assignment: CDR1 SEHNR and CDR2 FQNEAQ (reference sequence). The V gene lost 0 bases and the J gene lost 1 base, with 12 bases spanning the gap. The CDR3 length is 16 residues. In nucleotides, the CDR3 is TGTGCCAGCAGCTTAGCGTTGCGGACGGCGAACACTGAAGCTTTCTTT. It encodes CASSLALRTANTEAFF.

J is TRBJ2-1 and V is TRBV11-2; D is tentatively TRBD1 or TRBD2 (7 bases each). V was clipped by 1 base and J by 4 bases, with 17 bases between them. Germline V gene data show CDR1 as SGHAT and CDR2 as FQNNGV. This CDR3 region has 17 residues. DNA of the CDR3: TGTGCCAGCAGCTTAGGGAGGGGGGGACAGACTTACAATGAGCAGTTCTTC. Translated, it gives CASSLGRGGQTYNEQFF.

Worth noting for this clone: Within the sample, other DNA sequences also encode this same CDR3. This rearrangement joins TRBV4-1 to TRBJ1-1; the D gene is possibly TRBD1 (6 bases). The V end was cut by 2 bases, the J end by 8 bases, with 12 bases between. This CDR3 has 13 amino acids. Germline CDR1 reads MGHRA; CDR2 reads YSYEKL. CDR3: CASSQNRDAEAFF. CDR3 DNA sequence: TGCGCCAGCAGCCAAAACAGGGACGCCGAAGCTTTCTTT.

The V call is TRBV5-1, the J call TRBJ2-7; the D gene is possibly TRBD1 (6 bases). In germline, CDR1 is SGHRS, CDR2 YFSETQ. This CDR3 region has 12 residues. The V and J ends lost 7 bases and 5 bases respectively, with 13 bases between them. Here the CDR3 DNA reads TGCGCCAGCGCCCCCCAGGGGAACGAGCAGTACTTC. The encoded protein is CASAPQGNEQYF.

The CDR3 nucleotides are TGTGCCAGCAACAAAAGACTAGCGGGAGAGAACACCGGGGAGCTGTTTTTT. Residues: CASNKRLAGENTGELFF. V gene TRBV5-5 combines with J gene TRBJ2-2; 12 bases fit TRBD2. The CDR3 runs to 17 residues. Trimming at V came to 6 bases and at J to 1 base, leaving 7 bases not matched to a gene. Germline assignment: CDR1 SGHKS and CDR2 YYEKEE (reference sequence).

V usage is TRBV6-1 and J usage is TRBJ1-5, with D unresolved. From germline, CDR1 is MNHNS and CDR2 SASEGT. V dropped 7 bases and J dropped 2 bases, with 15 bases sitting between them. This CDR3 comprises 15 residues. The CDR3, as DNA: TGTGCCAGCACACGCGACGGCGTTGGCAATCAGCCCCAGCATTTT. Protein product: CASTRDGVGNQPQHF.

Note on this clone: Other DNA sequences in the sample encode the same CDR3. The CDR3 spells CASIASYEQYF. The CDR3 DNA reads TGTGCCAGCATAGCGTCCTACGAGCAGTACTTC. The rearrangement uses TRBV6-1 and TRBJ2-7; D might be TRBD2 (5 bases). The germline gives CDR1 MNHNS, CDR2 SASEGT. The length of the CDR3 is 11 residues. Trimming took off 7 bases at V and 1 base at J, with 5 bases between the two ends.

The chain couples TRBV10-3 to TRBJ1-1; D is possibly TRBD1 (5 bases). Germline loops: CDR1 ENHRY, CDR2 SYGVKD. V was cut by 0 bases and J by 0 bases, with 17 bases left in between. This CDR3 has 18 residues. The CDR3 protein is CAISESGVRNPMNTEAFF. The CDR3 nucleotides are TGTGCCATCAGTGAGTCGGGGGTACGGAACCCCATGAACACTGAAGCTTTCTTT.

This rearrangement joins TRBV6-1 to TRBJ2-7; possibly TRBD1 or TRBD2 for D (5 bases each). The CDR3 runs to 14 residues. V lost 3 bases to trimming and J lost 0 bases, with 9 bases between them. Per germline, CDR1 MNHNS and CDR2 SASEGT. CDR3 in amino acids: CASSEGTVSYEQYF. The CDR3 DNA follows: TGTGCCAGCAGTGAGGGGACCGTCTCCTACGAGCAGTACTTC.

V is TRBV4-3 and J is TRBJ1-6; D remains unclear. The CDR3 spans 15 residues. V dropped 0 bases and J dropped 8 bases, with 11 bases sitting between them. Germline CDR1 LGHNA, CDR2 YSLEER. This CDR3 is CASSQDTEGYSPLHF. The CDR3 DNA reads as TGCGCCAGCAGCCAAGATACGGAAGGGTATTCACCCCTCCACTTT.

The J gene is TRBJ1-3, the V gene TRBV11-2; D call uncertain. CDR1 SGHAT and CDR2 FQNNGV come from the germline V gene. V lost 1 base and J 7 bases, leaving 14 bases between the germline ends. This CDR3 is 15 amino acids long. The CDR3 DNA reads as TGTGCCAGCAGCTTAGGGGGTCAGTCCGTCAACACCATATATTTT. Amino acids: CASSLGGQSVNTIYF.

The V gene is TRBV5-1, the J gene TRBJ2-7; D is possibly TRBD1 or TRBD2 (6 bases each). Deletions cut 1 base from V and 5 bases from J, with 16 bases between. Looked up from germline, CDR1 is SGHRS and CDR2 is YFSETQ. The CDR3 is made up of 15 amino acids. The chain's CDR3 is CASSLNGGSPNEQYF. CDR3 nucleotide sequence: TGCGCCAGCAGCTTGAACGGGGGCTCTCCCAACGAGCAGTACTTC.

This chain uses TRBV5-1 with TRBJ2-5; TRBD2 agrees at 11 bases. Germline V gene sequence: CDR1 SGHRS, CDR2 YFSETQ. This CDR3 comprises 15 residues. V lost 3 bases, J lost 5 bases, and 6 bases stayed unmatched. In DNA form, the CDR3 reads TGCGCCAGCAGCTCCAGACTAGCGGGAACGGAGACCCAGTACTTC. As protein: CASSSRLAGTETQYF.

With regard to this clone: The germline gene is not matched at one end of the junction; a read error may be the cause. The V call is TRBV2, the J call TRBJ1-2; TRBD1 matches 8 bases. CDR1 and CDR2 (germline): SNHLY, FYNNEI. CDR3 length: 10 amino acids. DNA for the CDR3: TGTGCCAGCAGTGAAGGGGGACAGGACTTC. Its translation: CASSEGGQDF.

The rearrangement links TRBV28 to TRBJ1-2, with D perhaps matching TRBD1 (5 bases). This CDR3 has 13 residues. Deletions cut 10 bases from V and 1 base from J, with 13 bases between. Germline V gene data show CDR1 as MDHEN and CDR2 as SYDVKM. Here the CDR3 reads CATGTANNYGYTF. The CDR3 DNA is TGTGCCACCGGGACCGCTAATAACTATGGCTACACCTTC.

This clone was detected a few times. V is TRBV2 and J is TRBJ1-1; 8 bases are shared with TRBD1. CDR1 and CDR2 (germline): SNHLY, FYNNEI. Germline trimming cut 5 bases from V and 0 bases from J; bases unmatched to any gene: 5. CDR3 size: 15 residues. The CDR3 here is CASSISGQVNTEAFF. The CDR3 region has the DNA TGTGCCAGCAGTATCTCGGGACAGGTGAACACTGAAGCTTTCTTT.

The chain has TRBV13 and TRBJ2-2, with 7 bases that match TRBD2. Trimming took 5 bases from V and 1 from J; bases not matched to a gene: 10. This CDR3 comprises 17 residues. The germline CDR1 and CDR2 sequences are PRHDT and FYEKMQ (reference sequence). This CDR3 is CASSPVGWEGNTGELFF. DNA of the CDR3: TGTGCCAGCAGCCCGGTGGGATGGGAGGGGAACACCGGGGAGCTGTTTTTT.

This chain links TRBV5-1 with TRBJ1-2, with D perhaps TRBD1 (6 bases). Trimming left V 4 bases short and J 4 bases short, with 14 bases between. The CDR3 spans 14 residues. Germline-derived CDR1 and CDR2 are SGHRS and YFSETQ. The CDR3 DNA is TGCGCCAGCAGCCCCGGGGAGGGGGGCTATGGCTACACCTTC. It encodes CASSPGEGGYGYTF. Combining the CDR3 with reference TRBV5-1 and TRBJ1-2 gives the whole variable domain KAGVTQTPRYLIKTRGQQVTLSCSPISGHRSVSWYQQTPGQGLQFLFEYFSETQRNKGNFPGRFSGRQFSNSRSEMNVSTLELGDSALYLCASSPGEGGYGYTFGSGTRLTVV.

The CDR3 reads CASSLAYLQGIGEQFF. CDR3 DNA: TGTGCCAGCAGCTTAGCGTATTTACAGGGCATTGGTGAGCAGTTCTTC. This chain connects TRBV7-8 to TRBJ2-1; TRBD1 is a possible D gene (6 bases). The V end was cut by 0 bases, the J end by 9 bases, with 18 bases between. Germline values: CDR1 SGHVS, CDR2 FQNEAQ. This CDR3 is 16 amino acids long.

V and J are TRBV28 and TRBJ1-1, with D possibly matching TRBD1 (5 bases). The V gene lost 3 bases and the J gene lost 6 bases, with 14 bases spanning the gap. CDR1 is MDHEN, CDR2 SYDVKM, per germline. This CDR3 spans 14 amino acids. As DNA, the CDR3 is TGTGCCAGCAGTTTGCCAGGGAACCGTCCTGAAGCTTTCTTT. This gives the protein CASSLPGNRPEAFF.

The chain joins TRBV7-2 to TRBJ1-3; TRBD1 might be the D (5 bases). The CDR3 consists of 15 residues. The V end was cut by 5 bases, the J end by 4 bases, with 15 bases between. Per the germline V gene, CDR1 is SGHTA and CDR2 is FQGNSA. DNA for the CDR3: TGTGCCAGCAGCGCCAACGTGGGGGTAGGAAACACCATATATTTT. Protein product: CASSANVGVGNTIYF.